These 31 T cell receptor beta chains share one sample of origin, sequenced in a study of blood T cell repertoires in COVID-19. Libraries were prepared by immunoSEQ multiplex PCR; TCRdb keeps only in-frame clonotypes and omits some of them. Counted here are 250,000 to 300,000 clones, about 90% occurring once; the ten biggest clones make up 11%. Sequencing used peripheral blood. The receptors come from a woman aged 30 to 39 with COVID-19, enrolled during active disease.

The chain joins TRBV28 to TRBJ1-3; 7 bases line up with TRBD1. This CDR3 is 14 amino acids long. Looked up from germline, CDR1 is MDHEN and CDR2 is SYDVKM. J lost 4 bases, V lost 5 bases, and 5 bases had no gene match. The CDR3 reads CASSAGQLGNTIYF. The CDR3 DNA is TGTGCCAGCAGTGCGGGACAGTTAGGAAACACCATATATTTT.

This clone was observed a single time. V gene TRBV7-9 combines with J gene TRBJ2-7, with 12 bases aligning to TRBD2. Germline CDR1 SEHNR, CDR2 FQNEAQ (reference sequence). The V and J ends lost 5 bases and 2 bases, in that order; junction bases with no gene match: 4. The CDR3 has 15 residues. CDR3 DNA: TGTGCCAGCAGCGCCGGACTAGCGGGGACCTACGAGCAGTACTTC. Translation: CASSAGLAGTYEQYF.

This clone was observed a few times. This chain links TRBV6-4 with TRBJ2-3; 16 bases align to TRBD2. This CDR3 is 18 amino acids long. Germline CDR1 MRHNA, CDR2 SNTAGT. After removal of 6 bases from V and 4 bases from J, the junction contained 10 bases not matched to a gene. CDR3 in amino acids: CASSPGTSGRAGADTQYF. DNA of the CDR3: TGTGCCAGCAGCCCCGGGACTAGCGGGAGGGCCGGAGCAGATACGCAGTATTTT.

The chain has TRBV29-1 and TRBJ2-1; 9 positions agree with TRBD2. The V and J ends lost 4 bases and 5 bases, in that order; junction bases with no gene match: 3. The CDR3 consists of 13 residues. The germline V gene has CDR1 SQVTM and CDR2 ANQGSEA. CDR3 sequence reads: CSVAAGGNNEQFF. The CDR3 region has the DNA TGCAGCGTTGCTGCGGGAGGGAACAATGAGCAGTTCTTC.

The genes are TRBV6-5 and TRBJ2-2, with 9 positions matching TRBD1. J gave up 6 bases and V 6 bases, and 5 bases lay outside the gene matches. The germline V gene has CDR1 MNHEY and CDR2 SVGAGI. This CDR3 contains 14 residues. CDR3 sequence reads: CASRGQGMAGELFF. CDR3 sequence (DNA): TGTGCCAGCAGGGGACAGGGTATGGCCGGGGAGCTGTTTTTT.

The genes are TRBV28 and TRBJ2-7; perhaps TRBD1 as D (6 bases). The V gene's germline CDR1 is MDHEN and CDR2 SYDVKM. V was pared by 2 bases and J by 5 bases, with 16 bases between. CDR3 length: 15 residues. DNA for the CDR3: TGTGCCAGCAGTTTAGGGCAGGGGTTAGTCCACGAGCAGTACTTC. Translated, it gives CASSLGQGLVHEQYF.

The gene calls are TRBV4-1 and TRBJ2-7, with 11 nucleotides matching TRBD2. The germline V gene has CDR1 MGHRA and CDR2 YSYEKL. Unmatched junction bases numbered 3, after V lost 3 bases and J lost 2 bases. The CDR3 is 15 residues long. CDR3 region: CASSHPTSGAYEQYF. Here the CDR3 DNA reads TGCGCCAGCAGCCACCCGACTAGCGGGGCCTACGAGCAGTACTTC.

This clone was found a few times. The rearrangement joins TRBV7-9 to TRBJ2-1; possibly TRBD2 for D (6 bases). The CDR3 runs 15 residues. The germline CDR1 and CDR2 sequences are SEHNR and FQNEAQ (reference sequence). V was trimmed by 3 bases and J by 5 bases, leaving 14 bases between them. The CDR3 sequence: CASSFGGSSHNEQFF. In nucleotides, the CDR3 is TGTGCCAGCAGCTTCGGAGGGTCTAGCCACAATGAGCAGTTCTTC.

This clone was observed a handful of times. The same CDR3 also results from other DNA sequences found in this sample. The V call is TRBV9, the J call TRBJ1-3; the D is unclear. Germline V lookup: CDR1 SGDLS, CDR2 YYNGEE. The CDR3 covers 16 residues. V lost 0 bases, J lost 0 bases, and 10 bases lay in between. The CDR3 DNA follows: TGTGCCAGCAGCGTAGGAGGAGGGTCCTCTGGAAACACCATATATTTT. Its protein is CASSVGGGSSGNTIYF.

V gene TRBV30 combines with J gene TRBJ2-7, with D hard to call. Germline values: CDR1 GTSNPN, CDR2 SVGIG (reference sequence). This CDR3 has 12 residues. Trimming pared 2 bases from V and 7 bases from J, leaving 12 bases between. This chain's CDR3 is CAWSSGSSEQYF. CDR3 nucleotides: TGTGCCTGGAGTTCAGGTTCTTCTGAGCAGTACTTC.

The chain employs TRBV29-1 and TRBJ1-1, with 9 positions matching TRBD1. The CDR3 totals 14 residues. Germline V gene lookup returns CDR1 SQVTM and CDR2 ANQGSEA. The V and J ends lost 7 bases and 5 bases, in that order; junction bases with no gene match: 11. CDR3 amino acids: CSAEDRGRGTEAFF. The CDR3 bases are TGCAGCGCTGAGGACAGGGGAAGGGGGACTGAAGCTTTCTTT.

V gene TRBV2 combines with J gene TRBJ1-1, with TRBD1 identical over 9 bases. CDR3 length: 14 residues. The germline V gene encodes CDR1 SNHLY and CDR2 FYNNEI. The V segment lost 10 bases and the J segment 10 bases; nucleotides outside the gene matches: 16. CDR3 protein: CATEGAGTGNLAFF. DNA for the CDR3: TGTGCCACCGAAGGGGCCGGGACAGGGAACTTAGCTTTCTTT.

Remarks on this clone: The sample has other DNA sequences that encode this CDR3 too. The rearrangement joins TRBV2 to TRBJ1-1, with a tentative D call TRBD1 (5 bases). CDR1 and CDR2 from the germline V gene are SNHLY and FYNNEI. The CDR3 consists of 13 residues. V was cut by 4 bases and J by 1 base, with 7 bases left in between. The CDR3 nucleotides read TGTGCCAGCAGTGCTCAGGGGAACACTGAAGCTTTCTTT. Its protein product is CASSAQGNTEAFF.

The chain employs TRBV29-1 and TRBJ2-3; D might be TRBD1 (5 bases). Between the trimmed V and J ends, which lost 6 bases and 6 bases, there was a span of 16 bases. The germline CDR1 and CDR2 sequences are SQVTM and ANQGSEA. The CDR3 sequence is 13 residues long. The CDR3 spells CSVDRSRVDTQYF. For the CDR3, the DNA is TGCAGCGTCGACAGATCTAGGGTGGATACGCAGTATTTT.

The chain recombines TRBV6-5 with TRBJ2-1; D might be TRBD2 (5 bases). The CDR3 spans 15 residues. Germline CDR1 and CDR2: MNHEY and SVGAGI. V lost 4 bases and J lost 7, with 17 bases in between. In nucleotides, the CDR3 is TGTGCCAGCAGTTTCGAAGTCGGGATAGGAAATGAGCAGTTCTTC. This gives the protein CASSFEVGIGNEQFF.

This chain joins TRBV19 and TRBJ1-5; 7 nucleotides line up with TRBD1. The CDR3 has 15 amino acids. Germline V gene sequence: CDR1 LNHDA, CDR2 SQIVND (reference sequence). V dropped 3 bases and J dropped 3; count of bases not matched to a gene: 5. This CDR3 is CASSIETGLNQPQHF. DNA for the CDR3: TGTGCCAGTAGTATCGAGACAGGGCTCAATCAGCCCCAGCATTTT.

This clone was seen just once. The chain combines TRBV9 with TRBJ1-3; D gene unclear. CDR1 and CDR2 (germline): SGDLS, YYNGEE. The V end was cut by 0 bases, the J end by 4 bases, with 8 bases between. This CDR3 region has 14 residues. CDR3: CASSVGDIGNTIYF. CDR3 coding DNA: TGTGCCAGCAGCGTAGGCGACATAGGAAACACCATATATTTT.

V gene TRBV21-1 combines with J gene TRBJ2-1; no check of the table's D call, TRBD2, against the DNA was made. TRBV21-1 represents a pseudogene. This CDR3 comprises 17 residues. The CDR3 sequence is CASSKGATSGRLHEQFF. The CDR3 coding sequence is TGTGCCAGCAGCAAAGGGGCGACTAGCGGGAGACTGCATGAGCAGTTCTTC.

The CDR3 DNA sequence: TGTGCCAGCAACCCGGGGGGGGGCAATCAGCCCCAGCATTTT. This codes for CASNPGGGNQPQHF. The chain has TRBV27 and TRBJ1-5; TRBD1 might be the D (5 bases). This CDR3 comprises 14 residues. The germline V and J ends were trimmed by 7 bases and 2 bases, with 12 bases remaining between them. The V gene's germline CDR1 is MNHEY and CDR2 SMNVEV (reference sequence).

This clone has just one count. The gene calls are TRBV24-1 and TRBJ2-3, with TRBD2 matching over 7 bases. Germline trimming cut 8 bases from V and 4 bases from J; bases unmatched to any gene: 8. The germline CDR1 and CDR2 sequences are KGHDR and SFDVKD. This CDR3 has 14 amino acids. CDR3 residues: CATTSGNISDTQYF. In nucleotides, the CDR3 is TGTGCCACCACGAGCGGGAATATCTCAGATACGCAGTATTTT.

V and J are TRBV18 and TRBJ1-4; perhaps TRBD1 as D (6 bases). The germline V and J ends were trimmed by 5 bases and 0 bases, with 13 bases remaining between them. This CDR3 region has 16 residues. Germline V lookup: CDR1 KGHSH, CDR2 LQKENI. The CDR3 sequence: CASSDGQTATNEKLFF. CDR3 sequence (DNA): TGTGCCAGCTCAGACGGACAGACTGCAACTAATGAAAAACTGTTTTTT.

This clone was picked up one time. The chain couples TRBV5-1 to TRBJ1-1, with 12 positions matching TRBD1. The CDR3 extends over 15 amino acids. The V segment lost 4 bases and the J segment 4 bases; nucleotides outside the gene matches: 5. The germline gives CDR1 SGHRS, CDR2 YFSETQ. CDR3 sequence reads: CASSGGTGGGTEAFF. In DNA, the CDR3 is TGCGCCAGCAGCGGCGGGACAGGGGGCGGCACTGAAGCTTTCTTT.

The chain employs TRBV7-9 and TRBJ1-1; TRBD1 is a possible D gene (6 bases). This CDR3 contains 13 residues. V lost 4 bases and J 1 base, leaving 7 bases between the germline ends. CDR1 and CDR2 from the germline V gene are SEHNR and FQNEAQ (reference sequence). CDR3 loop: CASSSDRNTEAFF. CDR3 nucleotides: TGTGCCAGCAGCTCGGACAGGAACACTGAAGCTTTCTTT.

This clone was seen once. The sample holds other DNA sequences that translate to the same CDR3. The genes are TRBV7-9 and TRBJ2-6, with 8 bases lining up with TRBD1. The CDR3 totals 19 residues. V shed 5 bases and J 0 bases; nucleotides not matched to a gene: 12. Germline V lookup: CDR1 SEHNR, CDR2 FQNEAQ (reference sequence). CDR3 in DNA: TGTGCCAGCAGCAACCGGGACAGGTTGTCCTTCTCTGGGGCCAACGTCCTGACTTTC. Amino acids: CASSNRDRLSFSGANVLTF.

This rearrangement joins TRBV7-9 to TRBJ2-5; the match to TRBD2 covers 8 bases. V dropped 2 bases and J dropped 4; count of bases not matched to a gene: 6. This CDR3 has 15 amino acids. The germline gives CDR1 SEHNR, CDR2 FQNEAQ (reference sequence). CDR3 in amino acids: CASSLSAGEGETQYF. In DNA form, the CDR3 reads TGTGCCAGCAGCTTATCAGCGGGAGAGGGAGAGACCCAGTACTTC.

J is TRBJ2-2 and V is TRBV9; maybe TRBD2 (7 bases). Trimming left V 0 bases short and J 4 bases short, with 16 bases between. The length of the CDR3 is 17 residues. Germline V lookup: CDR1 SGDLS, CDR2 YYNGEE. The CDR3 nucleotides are TGTGCCAGCAGCGTAGAAGGAGGGGGGGCTGGCACCGGGGAGCTGTTTTTT. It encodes CASSVEGGGAGTGELFF.

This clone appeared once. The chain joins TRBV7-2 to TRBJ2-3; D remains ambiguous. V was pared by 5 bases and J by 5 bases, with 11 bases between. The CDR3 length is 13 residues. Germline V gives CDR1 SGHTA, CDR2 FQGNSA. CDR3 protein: CASSPGPGDTQYF. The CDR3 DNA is TGTGCCAGCAGCCCCGGTCCCGGAGATACGCAGTATTTT.

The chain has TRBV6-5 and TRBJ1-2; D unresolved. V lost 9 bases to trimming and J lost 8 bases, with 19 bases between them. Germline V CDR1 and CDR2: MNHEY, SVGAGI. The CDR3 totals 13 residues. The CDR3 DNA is TGTGCCAGTTCGGTAGGGAGCTTGTCGGGCTACACCTTC. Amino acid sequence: CASSVGSLSGYTF.

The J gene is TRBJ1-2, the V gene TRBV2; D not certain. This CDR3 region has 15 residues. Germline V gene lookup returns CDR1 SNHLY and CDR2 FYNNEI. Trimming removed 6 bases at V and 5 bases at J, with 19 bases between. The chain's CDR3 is CASSFPGLEYYGYTF. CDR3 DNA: TGTGCCAGCAGCTTTCCGGGTCTCGAATATTATGGCTACACCTTC.

In nucleotides, the CDR3 is TGCAGTGCTAGTGGCAGGGGGCGTCACTATGGCTACACCTTC. As protein: CSASGRGRHYGYTF. The genes are TRBV20-1 and TRBJ1-2; 8 nucleotides agree with TRBD1. With 3 bases clipped from V and 3 bases from J, the junction kept 6 bases outside the gene matches. The CDR3 extends over 14 amino acids. CDR1 and CDR2 (germline): DFQATT, SNEGSKA (reference sequence).

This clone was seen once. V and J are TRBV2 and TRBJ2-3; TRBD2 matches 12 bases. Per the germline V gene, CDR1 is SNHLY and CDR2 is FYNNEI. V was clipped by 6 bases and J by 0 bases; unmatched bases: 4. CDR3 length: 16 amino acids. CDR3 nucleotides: TGTGCCAGCAGGCCCGGACTAGCGGGAAGCACAGATACGCAGTATTTT. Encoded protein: CASRPGLAGSTDTQYF.